This T cell receptor (beta chain) came from a study of vaccination effects on CD4 cells after COVID-19. Study at large: Post-vaccine sampling occurred a median 72 days after the second dose.

The ViraFEST assay expanded antigen-specific CD4+ T cells with viral peptide pools before sequencing. A 10-day culture period preceded the isolation of CD4+ T cells. Participants got two doses of BNT162b2 or mRNA-1273 vaccine. People in the vaccine group had not been infected with SARS-CoV-2 before, and their nucleocapsid antibodies were negative. In the cultures, half the medium was exchanged for IL-2 medium on days 3 and 7. Concerning this clone itself: Its antigen remains unidentified.

Germline-derived CDR1 and CDR2 are SGHKS and YYEKEE (reference sequence). This CDR3 has 14 amino acids. The germline V and J ends were trimmed by 2 bases and 6 bases, with 12 bases remaining between them. Assay used: immunoSEQ multiplex PCR; TCRdb lists only in-frame clones, some missing. The data show nearly 30,000 clones, 74% seen once. This TCR was recovered from a human donor who received a COVID-19 vaccine. The input for sequencing was CD4+ T cells from PBMCs cultured with HCoV-229E spike peptides, taken after COVID-19 vaccination. The chain employs TRBV5-5 and TRBJ2-1; possible D gene TRBD2, 6 bases. This chain's CDR3 is CASSFSDSGNEQFF. CDR3 nucleotides: TGTGCCAGCAGCTTTTCCGATAGCGGCAATGAGCAGTTCTTC.